These 32 T cell receptor beta chains originate from one sample sequenced in a study of metastatic and nonmetastatic thyroid tumors. No treatment had been given to any patient before thyroid surgery. TCRdb re-called the PCR reads through MiXCR. The sample lists under 20,000 clones, around 26% occurring once. The specimen sequenced was tumor tissue. Receptor source: a female donor with papillary thyroid cancer or a benign thyroid nodule (not recorded which). Some clones in this sample may be carry-over from other donors' samples.

The CDR3, as DNA: TGTGCCAGCGAGGAGTCGTCCGGCTCCTACGAGCAGTACTTC. Translation gives CASEESSGSYEQYF. The J gene is TRBJ2-7, the V gene TRBV28; no reliable D call. Germline CDR1 MDHEN, CDR2 SYDVKM. There are 14 residues in the CDR3. Trimming took 8 bases from V and 0 from J, leaving 14 bases between them.

J is TRBJ2-3 and V is TRBV27; TRBD2 matches 9 bases. CDR1 is MNHEY and CDR2 is SMNVEV in the germline V gene (reference sequence). CDR3 size: 16 residues. Trimming at V came to 2 bases and at J to 8 bases, leaving 11 bases not matched to a gene. Here the CDR3 reads CASSLMAGGPWGTQYF. CDR3 bases: TGTGCCAGCAGTTTAATGGCGGGAGGGCCCTGGGGTACGCAGTATTTT.

Concerning this clone: The same CDR3 can be traced to other DNA sequences in this sample. This chain's CDR3 is CASSPGFEYNEQFF. CDR3 coding DNA: TGTGCCAGCAGCCCGGGATTTGAGTACAATGAGCAGTTCTTC. The chain has TRBV5-6 and TRBJ2-1; tentative D call: TRBD2 (5 bases). The V end was cut by 4 bases, the J end by 4 bases, with 12 bases between. Germline CDR1 and CDR2: SGHDT and YYEEEE. The CDR3 loop spans 14 amino acids. The full variable domain, in which reference TRBV5-6 and TRBJ2-1 provide the parts outside the CDR3, is DAGVTQSPTHLIKTRGQQVTLRCSPKSGHDTVSWYQQALGQGPQFIFQYYEEEERQRGNFPDRFSGHQFPNYSSELNVNALLLGDSALYLCASSPGFEYNEQFFGPGTRLTVL.

The chain recombines TRBV20-1 with TRBJ2-1; 14 bases line up with TRBD2. J was trimmed by 9 bases and V by 4 bases; bases with no gene match: 5. This CDR3 has 14 residues. Germline loops: CDR1 DFQATT, CDR2 SNEGSKA (reference sequence). CDR3 sequence reads: CSATGLAGAGEQFF. DNA of the CDR3: TGCAGTGCTACGGGACTAGCGGGAGCAGGTGAGCAGTTCTTC.

This clone ranks as large. The CDR3 DNA sequence: TGTGCCACCAGTGACCGACGACAGGGGTCCATCGGGGAGCTGTTTTTT. Protein: CATSDRRQGSIGELFF. The rearrangement links TRBV24-1 to TRBJ2-2; TRBD1 agrees at 8 bases. The CDR3 spans 16 residues. The V and J ends lost 4 bases and 7 bases, in that order; junction bases with no gene match: 10. Germline lookup yields CDR1 KGHDR and CDR2 SFDVKD.

In DNA, the CDR3 is TGTGCCAGCAGTCTGCGGGGCTCCTACAATGAGCAGTTCTTC. The encoded protein is CASSLRGSYNEQFF. V usage is TRBV6-1 and J usage is TRBJ2-1, with a weak D call TRBD2 (6 bases). V was trimmed by 5 bases and J by 0 bases, leaving 8 bases between them. CDR3 length: 14 amino acids. Germline CDR1 is MNHNS and CDR2 is SASEGT.

This clone occurred a few times. The gene calls are TRBV19 and TRBJ2-7; 7 bases agree with TRBD2. The CDR3 has 12 residues. CDR1 is LNHDA and CDR2 is SQIVND in the germline V gene (reference sequence). J lost 5 bases, V lost 5 bases, and 3 bases had no gene match. This chain's CDR3 is CASSGGRDEQYF. CDR3 nucleotide sequence: TGTGCCAGTAGTGGAGGGAGGGACGAGCAGTACTTC.

This rearrangement joins TRBV3-1 to TRBJ1-2; tentative D call: TRBD1 (5 bases). The ends were cut back, 0 bases at V and 5 bases at J, with 10 bases in the middle. In germline, CDR1 is LGHDT, CDR2 YNNKEL (reference sequence). This CDR3 region has 14 residues. The CDR3 spells CASSQDGEGYGYTF. The CDR3 DNA reads as TGTGCCAGCAGCCAAGATGGGGAGGGGTATGGCTACACCTTC. Using reference TRBV3-1 and TRBJ1-2 for the parts outside the CDR3, the full variable domain is DTAVSQTPKYLVTQMGNDKSIKCEQNLGHDTMYWYKQDSKKFLKIMFSYNNKELIINETVPNRFSPKSPDKAHLNLHINSLELGDSAVYFCASSQDGEGYGYTFGSGTRLTVV.

This clone was counted only a few times. V and J are TRBV10-3 and TRBJ2-5; TRBD2 matches at 7 bases. With V trimmed by 1 base and J by 2 bases, 4 bases remained unmatched. This CDR3 has 15 amino acids. Germline V gives CDR1 ENHRY, CDR2 SYGVKD. The CDR3 here is CAISEYSGAQETQYF. The CDR3 nucleotides read TGTGCCATCAGTGAGTACAGCGGGGCACAAGAGACCCAGTACTTC.

The rearrangement uses TRBV7-3 and TRBJ2-5, with a possible D match to TRBD2 (5 bases). Trimming stripped 6 bases from V and 5 bases from J, with 13 bases between. Germline lookup yields CDR1 SGHTA and CDR2 FQGTGA. The CDR3 loop spans 13 amino acids. The CDR3 coding sequence is TGTGCCAGCAGATGGCGGGCGGAGGAGACCCAGTACTTC. Translation gives CASRWRAEETQYF. Together with reference TRBV7-3 and TRBJ2-5, the CDR3 gives the full variable domain: GAGVSQTPSNKVTEKGKYVELRCDPISGHTALYWYRQSLGQGPEFLIYFQGTGAADDSGLPNDRFFAVRPEGSVSTLKIQRTERGDSAVYLCASRWRAEETQYFGPGTRLLVL.

This clone was observed many times. The chain links TRBV5-1 to TRBJ2-1; TRBD1 matches at 8 bases. V was clipped by 1 base and J by 4 bases; unmatched bases: 13. The CDR3 extends over 18 amino acids. CDR1 is SGHRS, CDR2 YFSETQ, per germline. The CDR3 here is CASSLYPRGTGLYNEQFF. The CDR3 DNA is TGCGCCAGCAGCTTGTATCCGCGAGGGACAGGTCTATACAATGAGCAGTTCTTC.

The rearrangement joins TRBV12-3 or TRBV12-4 to TRBJ1-2; 8 nucleotides agree with TRBD1. This CDR3 region has 16 residues. With V trimmed by 4 bases and J by 5 bases, 12 bases remained unmatched. In nucleotides, the CDR3 is TGTGCCAGCAGTTCCGCAAGACAGGGGAGGATGTATGGCTACACCTTC. This gives the protein CASSSARQGRMYGYTF.

This clone was observed many times. The gene calls are TRBV7-9 and TRBJ1-4; 7 positions agree with TRBD1. V lost 4 bases to trimming and J lost 6 bases; unmatched junction nucleotides: 5. Looked up from germline, CDR1 is SEHNR and CDR2 is FQNEAQ (reference sequence). The CDR3 is 14 residues long. The CDR3 DNA is TGTGCCAGCAGCTCGACAGGGATAGATGAAAAACTGTTTTTT. Its protein is CASSSTGIDEKLFF.

This clone was counted only a few times. The V gene is TRBV6-6, the J gene TRBJ1-6; D not resolved. Trimming pared 2 bases from V and 0 bases from J, leaving 14 bases between. CDR1 and CDR2 from the germline V gene are MNHNY and SVGAGI (reference sequence). CDR3 length equals 18 residues. CDR3 DNA sequence: TGTGCCAGCAGTTACACGAGGGTGCAGGCCTCCTATAATTCACCCCTCCACTTT. Translating gives CASSYTRVQASYNSPLHF.

V usage is TRBV20-1 and J usage is TRBJ2-7; 10 bases are shared with TRBD2. The CDR3 sequence is 15 residues long. V was pared by 5 bases and J by 6 bases, with 13 bases of the junction left unmatched. CDR1 DFQATT and CDR2 SNEGSKA come from the germline V gene (reference sequence). The CDR3 DNA reads TGCAGTGCTCGCCCACCCAGCGGGAGGGCCGTCGAGCAGTACTTC. Its translation: CSARPPSGRAVEQYF.

Turning to this clone: One base away lies a much larger clone, so this may be a sequencing read error. The genes are TRBV18 and TRBJ1-1, with D maybe TRBD1 (5 bases). CDR3 length: 15 amino acids. The ends were cut back, 6 bases at V and 2 bases at J, with 16 bases in the middle. The germline V gene has CDR1 KGHSH and CDR2 LQKENI. The CDR3 sequence: CASSLRDSGNTEAFF. Written as DNA, the CDR3 is TGTGCCAGCTCCCTACGGGACTCCGGAAACACTGAAGCTTTCTTT.

Sample share makes this clone medium-sized. The chain is built from TRBV2 and TRBJ1-2, with a weak D call TRBD1 (5 bases). V dropped 7 bases and J dropped 4 bases, with 13 bases sitting between them. Germline V gene data show CDR1 as SNHLY and CDR2 as FYNNEI. The CDR3 has 13 amino acids. Here the CDR3 reads CASTLGGTYGYTF. The CDR3 region has the DNA TGTGCCAGCACCCTTGGGGGGACCTATGGCTACACCTTC.

This clone is large within its sample. In the same sample, other DNA sequences code for this CDR3. The chain employs TRBV6-1 and TRBJ1-2; D is possibly TRBD1 (6 bases). CDR1 and CDR2 from the germline V gene are MNHNS and SASEGT. The length of the CDR3 is 13 residues. Trimming removed 6 bases at V and 1 base at J, with 9 bases between. CDR3 sequence (DNA): TGTGCCAGCAGAACAGGGTTTAACTATGGCTACACCTTC. This sequence encodes CASRTGFNYGYTF.

Within the sample, this clone is medium-sized. The chain employs TRBV6-2 or TRBV6-3 and TRBJ2-1; maybe TRBD1 (5 bases). Trimming removed 2 bases at V and 0 bases at J, with 17 bases between. CDR3 size: 18 residues. Germline CDR1 reads MNHEY; CDR2 reads SVGEGT. The CDR3, as DNA: TGTGCCAGCAGTTACGACTGGACAAGAAGAAGCTCCTACAATGAGCAGTTCTTC. Translation gives CASSYDWTRRSSYNEQFF.

The chain uses TRBV20-1 and TRBJ2-1, with 13 bases identical to TRBD2. Germline V gene data show CDR1 as DFQATT and CDR2 as SNEGSKA (reference sequence). This CDR3 contains 16 residues. With V trimmed by 2 bases and J by 9 bases, 10 bases remained unmatched. The DNA for the CDR3 is TGCAGTGCTAGATATTACAGGACTAGCGGGGGCCTTGAGCAGTTCTTC. It is translated as CSARYYRTSGGLEQFF.

This clone was recorded a few times. The rearrangement joins TRBV6-1 to TRBJ2-2; D call uncertain. The CDR3 is 14 amino acids. CDR1 and CDR2 from the germline V gene are MNHNS and SASEGT. Between the trimmed V and J ends, which lost 1 base and 5 bases, there was a span of 8 bases. The DNA for the CDR3 is TGTGCCAGCAGTGAAGGATGGGGAACCGGGGAGCTGTTTTTT. It codes for CASSEGWGTGELFF.

This chain uses TRBV19 with TRBJ1-5; TRBD1 agrees at 10 bases. This CDR3 comprises 16 residues. The V gene end was trimmed by 4 bases and the J gene end by 7 bases; junction bases not matched to a gene: 10. Germline CDR1 and CDR2: LNHDA and SQIVND (reference sequence). The DNA of the CDR3 is TGTGCCAGTAGTACCTACGACAGGGGGCTGGAGCAGCCCCAGCATTTT. Translated: CASSTYDRGLEQPQHF.

This clone is medium-sized within its sample. This chain connects TRBV28 to TRBJ2-1; 11 bases are a match to TRBD2. The CDR3 totals 13 residues. J gave up 7 bases and V 8 bases, and 4 bases lay outside the gene matches. The germline gives CDR1 MDHEN, CDR2 SYDVKM. The CDR3 region is CASRLAGLNEQFF. CDR3 DNA sequence: TGTGCCAGCCGACTAGCGGGACTAAATGAGCAGTTCTTC.

A remark on this clone: The junction and the germline gene differ at one end; a read error may be behind it. The chain links TRBV7-7 to TRBJ2-5, with a tentative D call TRBD1 (8 bases). Germline V gene lookup returns CDR1 SSHAT and CDR2 FNYEAQ (reference sequence). This CDR3 contains 14 residues. The CDR3 loop reads CASSFGQGGETQYF. CDR3 bases: TGTGCTAGCAGCTTCGGACAGGGAGGGGAGACCCAGTACTTC.

This clone has only a few counts. The rearrangement uses TRBV20-1 and TRBJ2-7, with TRBD2 as a possible D gene (6 bases). The V gene lost 4 bases and the J gene lost 4 bases, with 23 bases spanning the gap. Germline V CDR1 and CDR2: DFQATT, SNEGSKA (reference sequence). This CDR3 is built from 16 residues. The DNA of the CDR3 is TGCAGTGCTACTCCCCCGGGACTCCCACGGGGTTACGAGCAGTACTTC. Its translation: CSATPPGLPRGYEQYF.

This clone was seen at least ten times. V usage is TRBV20-1 and J usage is TRBJ1-1, with 9 bases lining up with TRBD1. This CDR3 contains 18 residues. V trimming: 4 bases; J trimming: 0 bases; junction bases outside the gene matches: 15. Germline loops: CDR1 DFQATT, CDR2 SNEGSKA (reference sequence). The CDR3 DNA reads as TGCAGTGCTATCCCCCTGGGACAGGGAGCAGGGCTGAACACTGAAGCTTTCTTT. Its translation is CSAIPLGQGAGLNTEAFF.

The chain employs TRBV5-1 and TRBJ2-1; TRBD2 agrees at 12 bases. The CDR3 has 14 residues. Germline V gives CDR1 SGHRS, CDR2 YFSETQ. With 7 bases clipped from V and 6 bases from J, the junction kept 5 bases outside the gene matches. In nucleotides, the CDR3 is TGCGCCAGCCGCCCGACTAGCGGGAGCAATGAGCAGTTCTTC. It yields the protein CASRPTSGSNEQFF.

This clone was detected only a few times. The V call is TRBV6-1, the J call TRBJ1-5, with D possibly TRBD1 on 6 matching bases. The V and J ends lost 6 bases and 6 bases respectively, with 18 bases between them. This CDR3 spans 15 amino acids. The germline gives CDR1 MNHNS, CDR2 SASEGT. CDR3 nucleotides: TGTGCCAGCAGCGCCCGGGGGGCGTATAGTCAGCCCCAGCATTTT. Its translation is CASSARGAYSQPQHF.

Relative to its sample, this clone is medium-sized. The chain has TRBV11-2 and TRBJ2-3; D is possibly TRBD1 (6 bases). Trimming removed 1 base from V and 8 bases from J, with 16 bases in between. This CDR3 is built from 15 residues. The germline V gene has CDR1 SGHAT and CDR2 FQNNGV. In nucleotides, the CDR3 is TGTGCCAGCAGCTTAGGAGGACAGTCACGGGGTACGCAGTATTTT. This translates into CASSLGGQSRGTQYF.

This sequence joins TRBV6-9 and TRBJ1-6; D is uncertain. With 4 bases removed from V and 11 bases from J, the gap between germline ends came to 9 bases. The CDR3 loop spans 12 amino acids. Germline V gives CDR1 MNHGY, CDR2 SVAAGI. DNA for the CDR3: TGTGCCAGCAGTTCCTTGGGTCCACCCCTCCACTTT. Amino acids: CASSSLGPPLHF.

This rearrangement joins TRBV18 to TRBJ2-2; D is undetermined. Trimming cost V 2 bases and J 4 bases, with 14 bases left between them. Germline V gene data show CDR1 as KGHSH and CDR2 as LQKENI. The CDR3 has 16 residues. CDR3 loop: CASSPGLSAITGELFF. Written as DNA, the CDR3 is TGTGCCAGCTCACCAGGGTTGAGCGCCATCACCGGGGAGCTGTTTTTT.

This clone has more than one count but fewer than ten. The chain joins TRBV19 to TRBJ2-2; the D is unclear. Germline V gene lookup returns CDR1 LNHDA and CDR2 SQIVND (reference sequence). Trimming left V 9 bases short and J 7 bases short, with 12 bases between. This CDR3 has 12 residues. The CDR3 is CASLGSLGELFF. CDR3 DNA sequence: TGTGCCAGCCTAGGATCACTCGGGGAGCTGTTTTTT.